This paragraph covers one TCR beta chain sequence. These data belong to a study of yellow fever vaccine responses in identical twins. CDR1 and CDR2 from the germline V gene are SGHAT and FQDESV (reference sequence). J lost 5 bases, V lost 4 bases, and 10 bases had no gene match. This CDR3 has 16 residues. Using its own MiXCR run on the RT-PCR reads, TCRdb lists one record per CDR3 protein. Here the sample spans roughly 20,000 distinct CDR3 sequences, roughly 75% being singletons. Sample: T cells from blood (PBMCs), unsorted or a sorted subset (not recorded which), taken before or after yellow fever vaccination (not recorded which). This TCR came from a woman aged 18-30 years who received the yellow fever vaccine. The chain recombines TRBV11-1 with TRBJ2-1, with TRBD2 identical over 8 bases. The CDR3 bases are TGTGCCAGCAGCTGGGCCCAACTAGCGGACGACAATGAGCAGTTCTTC. Translated: CASSWAQLADDNEQFF.